These 5 T cell receptor beta chains were sequenced from one sample in a study of T cells expressing NK-cell markers. TCRdb re-analyzed the 5' RACE reads; it lists each CDR3 protein once, without DNA. The sample includes about 190,000 distinct CDR3 sequences. Sequencing was carried out using blood T cells: a sorted CD56 or NKG2C T cell subset, CD4+ or CD8+ T cells, or bulk PBMC T cells (not recorded which). The origin of the receptors is a man aged 18-70 years in good health.

CDR3 sequence: CASSLNLGGHSYNEQFF. This chain connects TRBV7-2 to TRBJ2-1; TCRdb reports TRBD1, a call that lacks DNA to check it against. CDR3 length: 17 amino acids. Germline V lookup: CDR1 SGHTA, CDR2 FQGNSA. The whole variable domain, filled in from reference TRBV7-2 and TRBJ2-1, reads GAGVSQSPSNKVTEKGKDVELRCDPISGHTALYWYRQSLGQGLEFLIYFQGNSAPDKSGLPSDRFSAERTGGSVSTLTIQRTQQEDSAVYLCASSLNLGGHSYNEQFFGPGTRLTVL.

This CDR3 is CASSIGTGGSNSPLHF. The chain carries TRBV12-3 or TRBV12-4 and TRBJ1-6; absent DNA, TCRdb's TRBD1 call cannot be checked. The CDR3 length is 16 residues.

J is TRBJ1-1 and V is TRBV12-5; with no DNA, the TCRdb D assignment of TRBD1 cannot be verified. This CDR3 comprises 15 residues. Germline V gene lookup returns CDR1 LGHNT and CDR2 FRNRAP. CDR3 loop: CASGLGPSAYNEAFF.

The chain carries TRBV12-3 or TRBV12-4 and TRBJ2-3; TCRdb lists TRBD2, though no DNA is available to test this call. The CDR3 totals 14 residues. CDR3 protein: CASRAGASTDTQYF.

The chain joins TRBV2 to TRBJ1-1; checking the TCRdb D call of TRBD1 is not possible without DNA. This CDR3 has 15 amino acids. Germline V CDR1 and CDR2: SNHLY, FYNNEI. The CDR3 loop reads CASSFRTGVDTEAFF.